Detailed here is one T cell receptor (beta chain). Sequenced by immunoSEQ multiplex PCR; TCRdb stores in-frame clones only, minus some. The sample lists about 75,000 clones; 75% to 85% were seen once. The ends were cut back, 2 bases at V and 3 bases at J, with 5 bases in the middle. This CDR3 region has 13 residues. Germline-derived CDR1 and CDR2 are WSHSY and SAAADI. This entry belongs to a study of memory CD4+ T cells and cytomegalovirus serostatus. Single viable CD3+CD4+CD8-CD45RO+ cells were sorted as the memory CD4+ T cells. The sequenced material came from memory CD4+ T cells from blood. This chain links TRBV10-2 with TRBJ1-3; D is unclear. The TCR comes from an adult in good health and CMV-seropositive. The CDR3 spells CASSENYGNTIYF. In DNA, the CDR3 is TGCGCCAGCAGTGAGAACTATGGAAACACCATATATTTT.